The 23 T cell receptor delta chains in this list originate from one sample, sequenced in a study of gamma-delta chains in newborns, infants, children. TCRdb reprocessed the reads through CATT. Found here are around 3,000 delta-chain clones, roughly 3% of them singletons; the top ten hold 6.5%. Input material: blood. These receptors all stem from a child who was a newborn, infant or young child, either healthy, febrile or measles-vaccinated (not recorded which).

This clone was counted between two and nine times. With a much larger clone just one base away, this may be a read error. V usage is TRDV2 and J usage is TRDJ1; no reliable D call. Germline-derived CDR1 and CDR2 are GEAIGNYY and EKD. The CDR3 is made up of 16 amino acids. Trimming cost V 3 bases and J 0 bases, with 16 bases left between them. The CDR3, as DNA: TGTGCCTGTGACTCCCTAGAGGGGCCGTACACCGATAAACTCATCTTT. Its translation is CACDSLEGPYTDKLIF.

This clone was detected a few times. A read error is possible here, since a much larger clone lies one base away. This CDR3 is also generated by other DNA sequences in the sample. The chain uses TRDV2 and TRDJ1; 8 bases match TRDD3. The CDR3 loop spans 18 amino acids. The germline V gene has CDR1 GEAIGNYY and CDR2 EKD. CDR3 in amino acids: CACDTIVRPGGLTDKLIF. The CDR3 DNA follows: TGTGCCTGCGACACGATTGTCCGTCCTGGGGGACTCACCGATAAACTCATCTTT.

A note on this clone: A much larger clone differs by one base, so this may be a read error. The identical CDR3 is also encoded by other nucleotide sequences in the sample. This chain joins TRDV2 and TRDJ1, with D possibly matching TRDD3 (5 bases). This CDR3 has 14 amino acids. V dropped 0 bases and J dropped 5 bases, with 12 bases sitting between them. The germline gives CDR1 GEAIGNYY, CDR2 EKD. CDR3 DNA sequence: TGTGCCTGTGACACCTTGGGGAGCACTGATAAACTCATCTTT. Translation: CACDTLGSTDKLIF.

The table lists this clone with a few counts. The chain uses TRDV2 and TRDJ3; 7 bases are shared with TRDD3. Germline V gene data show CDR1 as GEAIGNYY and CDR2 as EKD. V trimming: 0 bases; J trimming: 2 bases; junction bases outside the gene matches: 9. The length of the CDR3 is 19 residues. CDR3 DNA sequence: TGTGCCTGTGACACCGTGGGGGAGATGAGCACCTGGGACACCCGACAGATGTTTTTC. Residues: CACDTVGEMSTWDTRQMFF.

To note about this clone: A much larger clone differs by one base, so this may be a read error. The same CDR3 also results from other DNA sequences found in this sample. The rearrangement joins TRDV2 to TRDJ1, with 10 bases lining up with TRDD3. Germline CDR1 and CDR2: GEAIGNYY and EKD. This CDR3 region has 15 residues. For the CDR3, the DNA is TGTGCCTGTGACACCTTGGGGGATACTCGCGATGAACTCATCTTT. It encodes CACDTLGDTRDELIF.

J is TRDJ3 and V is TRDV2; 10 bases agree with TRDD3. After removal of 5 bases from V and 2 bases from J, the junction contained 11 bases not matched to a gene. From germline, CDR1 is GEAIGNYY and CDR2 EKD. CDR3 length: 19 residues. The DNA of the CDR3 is TGTGCCTGTGGCACAGTGGGGGATACTTTCGCCTGGGACACCCGACAGATGTTTTTC. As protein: CACGTVGDTFAWDTRQMFF.

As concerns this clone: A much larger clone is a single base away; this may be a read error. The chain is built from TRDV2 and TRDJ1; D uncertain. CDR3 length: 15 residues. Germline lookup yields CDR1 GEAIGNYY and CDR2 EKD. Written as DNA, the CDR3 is TGTGCCCGTGACACCGTGGGCCACAACACCGATAAACTCATCTTT. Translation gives CARDTVGHNTDKLIF.

The CDR3 spells CALGEPKDIPVQLGGGGYWRYIDKLIF. CDR3 nucleotides: TGTGCTCTTGGGGAACCGAAGGATATTCCTGTACAACTAGGGGGTGGGGGATATTGGCGGTACATCGATAAACTCATCTTT. V gene TRDV1 combines with J gene TRDJ1, with 9 positions matching TRDD3. TCRdb carries no J gene annotation; the J gene was assigned here by matching the DNA with germline. The V and J ends lost 1 base and 4 bases, in that order; junction bases with no gene match: 40. The length of the CDR3 is 27 residues. Germline CDR1 and CDR2: TSWWSYY and QGS.

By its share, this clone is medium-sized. The CDR3: CACDTVLGDSWDTRQMFF. CDR3 nucleotides: TGTGCCTGTGACACCGTACTGGGGGACTCCTGGGACACCCGACAGATGTTTTTC. The chain recombines TRDV2 with TRDJ3, with 9 bases lining up with TRDD3. Germline CDR1 reads GEAIGNYY; CDR2 reads EKD. This CDR3 has 18 residues. Trimming took 0 bases from V and 0 from J; bases not matched to a gene: 2.

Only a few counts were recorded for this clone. The CDR3 loop is CACDALGDRTADKLIF. CDR3 DNA sequence: TGTGCCTGCGACGCACTTGGGGATCGGACGGCGGATAAACTCATCTTT. The chain employs TRDV2 and TRDJ1; tentatively, D is TRDD3 (6 bases). V gave up 7 bases and J gave up 5 bases, with 25 bases separating them. Germline V CDR1 and CDR2: GEAIGNYY, EKD. The CDR3 sequence is 16 residues long.

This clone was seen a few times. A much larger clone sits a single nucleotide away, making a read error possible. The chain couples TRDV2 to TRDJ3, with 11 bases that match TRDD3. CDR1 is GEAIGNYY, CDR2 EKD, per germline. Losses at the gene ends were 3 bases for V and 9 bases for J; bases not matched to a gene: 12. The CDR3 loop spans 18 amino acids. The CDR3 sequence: CACDPVGDTLGGTRQMFF. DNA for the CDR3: TGTGCCTGTGACCCCGTGGGGGATACGCTCGGAGGCACCCGACAGATGTTTTTC.

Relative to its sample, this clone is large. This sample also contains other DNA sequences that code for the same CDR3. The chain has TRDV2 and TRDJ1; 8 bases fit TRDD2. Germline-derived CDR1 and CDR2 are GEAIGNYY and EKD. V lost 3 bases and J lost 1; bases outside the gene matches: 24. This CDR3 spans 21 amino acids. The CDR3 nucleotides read TGTGCCTGTGACCCTCTTCCTACGGATGAGCCCGGGACTGGCCCCACCGATAAACTCATCTTT. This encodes CACDPLPTDEPGTGPTDKLIF.

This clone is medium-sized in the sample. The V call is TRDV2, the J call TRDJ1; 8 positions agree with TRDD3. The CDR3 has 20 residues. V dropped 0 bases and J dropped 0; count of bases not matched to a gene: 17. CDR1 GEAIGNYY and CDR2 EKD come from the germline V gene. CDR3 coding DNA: TGTGCCTGTGACACCGTGAAAGATTGGGGGATCCCATCGTACACCGATAAACTCATCTTT. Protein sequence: CACDTVKDWGIPSYTDKLIF.

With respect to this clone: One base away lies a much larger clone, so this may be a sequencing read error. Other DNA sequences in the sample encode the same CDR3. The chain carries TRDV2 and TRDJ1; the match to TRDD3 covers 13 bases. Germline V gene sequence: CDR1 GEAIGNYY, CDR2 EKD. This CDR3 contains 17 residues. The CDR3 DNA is TGTGCCTGTGACGAACTGGGGGATACGCGTAATACCGATAAGCTCATCTTT. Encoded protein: CACDELGDTRNTDKLIF.

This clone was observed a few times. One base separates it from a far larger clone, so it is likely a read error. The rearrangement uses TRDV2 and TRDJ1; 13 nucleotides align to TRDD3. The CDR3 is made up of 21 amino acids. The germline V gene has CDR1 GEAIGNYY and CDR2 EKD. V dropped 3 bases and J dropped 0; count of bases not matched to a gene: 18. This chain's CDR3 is CACDSICGVLGDTPDTDKLIF. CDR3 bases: TGTGCCTGTGACTCTATATGCGGGGTACTGGGGGATACGCCTGACACCGATAAACTCATCTTT.

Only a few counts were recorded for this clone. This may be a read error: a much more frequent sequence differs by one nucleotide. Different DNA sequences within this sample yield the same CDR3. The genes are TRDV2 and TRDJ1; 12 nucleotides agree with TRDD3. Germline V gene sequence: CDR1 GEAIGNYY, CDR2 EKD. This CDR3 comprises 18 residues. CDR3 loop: CACDTLSTGGYSTDKLIF. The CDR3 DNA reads TGTGCCTGTGACACCCTGAGTACTGGGGGATACTCGACCGATAAACTCATATTT.

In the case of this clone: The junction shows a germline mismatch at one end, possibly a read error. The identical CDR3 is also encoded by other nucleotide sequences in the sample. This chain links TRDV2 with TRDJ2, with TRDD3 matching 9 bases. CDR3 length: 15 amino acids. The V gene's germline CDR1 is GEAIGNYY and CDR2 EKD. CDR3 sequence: CACDTLSGGSAQLFF. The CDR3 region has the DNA TGTGCCTGTGACACCCTTTCTGGGGGATCAGCACAACTCTTCTTC.

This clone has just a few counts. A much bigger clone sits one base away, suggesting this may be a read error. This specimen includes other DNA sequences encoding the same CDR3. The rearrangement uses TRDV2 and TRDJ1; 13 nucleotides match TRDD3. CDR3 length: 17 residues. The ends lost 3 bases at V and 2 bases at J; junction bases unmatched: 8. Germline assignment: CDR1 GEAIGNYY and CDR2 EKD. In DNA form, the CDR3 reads TGTGCCTGTGACGCGATACTGGGGGATACGCAGACCGATAAACTCATCTTT. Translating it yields CACDAILGDTQTDKLIF.

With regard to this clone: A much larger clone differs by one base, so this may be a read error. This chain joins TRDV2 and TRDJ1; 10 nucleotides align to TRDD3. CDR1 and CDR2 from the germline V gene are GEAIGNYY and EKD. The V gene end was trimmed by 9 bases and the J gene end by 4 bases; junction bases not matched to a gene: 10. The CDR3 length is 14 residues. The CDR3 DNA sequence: TGTGCCCGCGACTTACTGGGGGATGGCGATAAACTCATCTTT. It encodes CARDLLGDGDKLIF.

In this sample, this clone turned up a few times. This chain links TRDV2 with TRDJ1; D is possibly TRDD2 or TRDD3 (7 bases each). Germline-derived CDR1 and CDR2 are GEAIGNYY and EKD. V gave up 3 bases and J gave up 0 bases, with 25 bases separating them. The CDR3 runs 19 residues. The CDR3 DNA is TGTGCCTGTGACCCCCTTCCTTCGTACTGGGGATCGTACACCGATAAACTCATCTTT. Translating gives CACDPLPSYWGSYTDKLIF.

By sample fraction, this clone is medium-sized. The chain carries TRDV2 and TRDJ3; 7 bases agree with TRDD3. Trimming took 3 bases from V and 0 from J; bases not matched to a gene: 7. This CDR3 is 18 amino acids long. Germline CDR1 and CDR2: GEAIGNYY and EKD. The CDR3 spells CACDLTGVSSWDTRQMFF. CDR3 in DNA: TGTGCCTGTGACCTCACTGGGGTAAGCTCCTGGGACACCCGACAGATGTTTTTC.

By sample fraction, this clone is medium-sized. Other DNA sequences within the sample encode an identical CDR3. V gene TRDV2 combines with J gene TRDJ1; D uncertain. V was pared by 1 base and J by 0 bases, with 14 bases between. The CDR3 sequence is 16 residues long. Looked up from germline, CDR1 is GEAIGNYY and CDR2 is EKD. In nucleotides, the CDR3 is TGTGCCTGTGACACACTCCTGGAGAGGGACACCGATAAACTCATCTTT. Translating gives CACDTLLERDTDKLIF.

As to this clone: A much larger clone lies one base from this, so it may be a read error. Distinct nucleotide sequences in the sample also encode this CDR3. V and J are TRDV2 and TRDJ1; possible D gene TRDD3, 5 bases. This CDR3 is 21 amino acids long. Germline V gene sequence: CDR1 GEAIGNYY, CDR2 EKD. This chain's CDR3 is CACDTLRSQAGGMPITDKLIF. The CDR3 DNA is TGTGCCTGCGACACCCTCCGGTCCCAAGCGGGAGGGATGCCGATCACCGATAAACTCATCTTT.